This TCR beta chain was obtained from a study of T cell responses to AZD1222 COVID-19 vaccine. Notes on the study in general: Rises in breadth and depth of Spike-specific TCRs came after two AZD1222 doses.

This table comes from immunoSEQ multiplex PCR, and its TCRdb copy is limited to in-frame clones, with some not included. The sample holds approximately 91,000 clones; 70% to 90% are singletons and the top ten take more than 10%. Germline V gives CDR1 MNHNY, CDR2 SVGAGI (reference sequence). Trimming removed 5 bases from V and 5 bases from J; junction bases left unmatched: 9. The CDR3 runs to 15 residues. Note on this clone: Its matching antigen is unknown.

The V gene is TRBV6-6, the J gene TRBJ1-2; 9 bases line up with TRBD1. Specimen: peripheral blood, collected on day 0 of AZD1222 vaccination. The source is an adult in good health. The DNA for the CDR3 is TGTGCCAGCAGTAAATCGAGGGACAGGGCTTATGGCTACACCTTC. Translating gives CASSKSRDRAYGYTF.